This TCR beta chain appears in the sequencing data of a study of shared clonotypes between healthy human individuals (TCRdb year 2020). As for the study more broadly: The cohort comprised two women and a few men aged 18 to 49 years. For each donor, CD4 naive and CD4 memory were each given three plates, CD8 naive was given two plates, and CD8 memory was given one plate. Blood TCR repertoires of about five healthy adults were deeply sequenced to estimate repertoire size and the extent of clonotype sharing between individuals. To increase sequencing depth and limit assay-specific biases, different laboratories used diverse techniques to prepare libraries and sequence TCR repertoires. Each donor's leukapheresis produced roughly between roughly 0.9 and 9 billion PBMCs. Points the paper makes about the study in general: Higher generation probabilities were observed for clonotypes shared by all four sorted-subset donors than for non-shared clonotypes. Naive subsets generally had larger estimated clonotype richness than memory subsets. Only blood was sampled, and tissue TCR repertoires likely differ from those in blood. The small number of donors limited the genetic and exposure-history diversity represented. Sharing across several donors was observed for approximately 5% of naive CD4, 3% to 4% of naive CD8, 2% to 2.5% of memory CD4, and 0.4% of memory CD8 clonotypes. Pairwise subsampling indicated that sequencing depth was expected to affect the degree of clonotype sharing among donors. Incomplete sequencing was indicated by rarefaction of sorted-subset datasets, despite the large sequencing depth.

Donors were healthy HIV-negative adults with no recently reported acute infections or vaccinations. Every donor was a Caucasian adult living in Nashville, Tennessee, USA. Magnetic negative selection was used to enrich CD4+ T cells, after which naive cells were positively selected on CD45RA and the negative fraction became the memory subset. Blood was obtained by leukapheresis, after which PBMCs were separated by Ficoll-Histopaque density gradient centrifugation and cryopreserved in liquid nitrogen vapor phase. Analytical flow cytometry was used to check the purity and quantity of every magnetically sorted T cell population. Each sorted fraction had its genomic DNA isolated and then quantified by UV absorbance on a Nanodrop 2000c. On this clone: Its antigen has not been determined. No clone much larger than this one lies a single base away; base qualities are absent.

Based on the germline V gene, the CDR1 and CDR2 sequences are SGHAT and FQNNGV. The germline V end is reduced by 4 bases and the J end by 2 bases; junction bases left unmatched: 2. From the cysteine up to the phenylalanine, the CDR3 has a length of 14 residues. Only the CDR3 DNA is retained, 42 bases long and in frame from the first base. Using the deep immunoSEQ assay, TCR CDR3 regions were amplified from genomic DNA by multiplex PCR. Extracted genomic DNA from each cell subset was spread evenly across all wells of several immunoSEQ 96-well plates, with each plate serving as a replicate. For sorted subsets, each replicate PCR was loaded with around 220 ng genomic DNA, equivalent to roughly 30,000 T cell genomes. The purified libraries were quantified using a Qubit 3.0 fluorometer, sized with a Bioanalyzer 2100, and then quantified again using the KAPA Library Quantification kit. A separate single-read 150-cycle Illumina NextSeq 550 flow cell was used to sequence each immunoSEQ 96-well plate. Regarding the original processing steps: The immunoSEQ output contained only junctional sequences without quality scores, so filtering could not match that applied to full-length reads. Sequences were annotated with PyIR, a Python wrapper for IgBLAST v1.9, and V/J genes and CDR3 were assigned using IMGT germline references. Reads with weak V/J assignments (E-value above 1e-6), missing CDR3, stop codons, out-of-frame junctions, or ambiguous translated residues were removed. V3J clonotypes were defined as sequences sharing an identical inferred V gene, J gene, and CDR3 amino acid sequence. Percentage overlap between repertoires was calculated by dividing the number of shared unique clonotypes by the size of the smaller repertoire. Repertoire richness was assessed with RTK rarefaction, the Chao1 estimator, and Recon v2.1 estimates of unobserved clonotypes. Generation probabilities for all TCRbeta clonotypes obtained by the gDNA method from a handful of donors were computed using OLGA. This immuneACCESS table, as held by TCRdb, lists in-frame sequences with V and J called but not all clones. Of the missing ones, under half trace to an unresolved V gene in checked studies; the others have no known cause. That table furnishes V, J and clone size, whereas the DNA furnished D and trimming. The sample table holds around 1 million clones, of which over 75% were seen once. Roughly 1.5% of the sample lies in the top ten.

Recombination joined TRBV11-2 with TRBJ2-4; TRBD1 agrees with 7 junctional bases. Sample: memory CD4+ T cells sorted from blood. The label giving this sample's cell subset or site can be read as: CD45RA-negative fraction. The source of this sequence is a man between 18 and 29 years old in good health. The DNA is TGTGCCAGCAGCTCACAGGGGTCCAAAAACATTCAGTACTTC. It translates as CASSSQGSKNIQYF.